One sample yielded the 17 T cell receptor beta chains listed below, sequenced in a study of T-cell memory formation after mild COVID-19. TCRdb fed the 5' RACE reads into MiXCR, producing one record per CDR3 protein. The sample records 300,000 to 400,000 distinct CDR3 sequences, 28% being singletons. Sequencing was done on a sample of PBMCs or a T cell subset sorted from them (not recorded which). These receptors were obtained from an adult woman who had mild COVID-19 (a few samples of this study predate the infection). Cell type and time point are not known.

The V call is TRBV7-3, the J call TRBJ1-1; no clear D gene. V was trimmed by 5 bases and J by 6 bases, leaving 22 bases between them. The germline V gene has CDR1 SGHTA and CDR2 FQGTGA. This CDR3 spans 16 amino acids. CDR3: CASSPDIGSGRAEAFF. As DNA, the CDR3 is TGTGCCAGCAGCCCCGACATTGGTTCGGGTCGGGCTGAAGCTTTCTTT.

This chain uses TRBV5-1 with TRBJ2-2; 10 nucleotides align to TRBD2. The junction had 7 bases not matched to a gene; V was cut back by 0 bases and J by 5 bases. CDR1 is SGHRS and CDR2 is YFSETQ in the germline V gene. The CDR3 spans 17 residues. As DNA, the CDR3 is TGCGCCAGCAGCTTGGCTAGCGGGGGAGGCGGAACCGGGGAGCTGTTTTTT. The encoded protein is CASSLASGGGGTGELFF.

V and J are TRBV5-5 and TRBJ1-1; D uncertain. The CDR3 is 14 amino acids. Germline CDR1 reads SGHKS; CDR2 reads YYEKEE (reference sequence). Trimming removed 5 bases from V and 1 base from J, with 12 bases in between. The CDR3 loop is CASRLRSTNTEAFF. CDR3 coding DNA: TGTGCCAGCAGGTTGCGGTCGACGAACACTGAAGCTTTCTTT.

The V call is TRBV29-1, the J call TRBJ2-1; 7 bases fit TRBD2. With V trimmed by 3 bases and J by 2 bases, 10 bases remained unmatched. CDR3 length equals 16 residues. CDR1 and CDR2 from the germline V gene are SQVTM and ANQGSEA. This CDR3 is CSVEGYAGATYNEQFF. CDR3 sequence (DNA): TGCAGCGTTGAGGGTTATGCGGGAGCCACCTACAATGAGCAGTTCTTC.

The J gene is TRBJ1-1, the V gene TRBV7-9; D gene uncertain. V was trimmed by 5 bases and J by 0 bases, leaving 13 bases between them. Germline-derived CDR1 and CDR2 are SEHNR and FQNEAQ (reference sequence). This CDR3 contains 15 residues. The CDR3 DNA reads as TGTGCCAGCAGCGGTTCGACTTACATGAACACTGAAGCTTTCTTT. This sequence encodes CASSGSTYMNTEAFF.

V usage is TRBV4-3 and J usage is TRBJ2-1, with TRBD2 matching over 10 bases. The CDR3 loop spans 15 amino acids. CDR1 and CDR2 from the germline V gene are LGHNA and YSLEER. Trimming took 8 bases from V and 6 from J; bases not matched to a gene: 10. The CDR3 sequence: CASRTGTSALNEQFF. The CDR3 DNA reads TGCGCCAGCCGGACCGGGACTAGCGCCCTCAATGAGCAGTTCTTC.

This chain joins TRBV29-1 and TRBJ1-1; TRBD1 agrees at 8 bases. Germline V gene sequence: CDR1 SQVTM, CDR2 ANQGSEA. The CDR3 spans 15 residues. Unmatched junction bases numbered 8, after V lost 1 base and J lost 4 bases. CDR3 sequence reads: CSVEGRQGWGTEAFF. CDR3 nucleotide sequence: TGCAGCGTTGAAGGGAGACAGGGGTGGGGCACTGAAGCTTTCTTT.

This clonotype was picked up many times. The J gene is TRBJ2-7, the V gene TRBV7-2, with D perhaps TRBD1 or TRBD2 (7 bases each). This CDR3 has 14 amino acids. CDR1 SGHTA and CDR2 FQGNSA come from the germline V gene. V was trimmed by 2 bases and J by 6 bases, leaving 14 bases between them. The CDR3 sequence: CASSLIRGGGEQYF. The CDR3 nucleotides are TGTGCCAGCAGCTTAATCAGGGGGGGCGGCGAGCAGTACTTC.

About this clonotype itself: Its ends do not fully match the called genes, so a read error is possible. The V and J genes are TRBV20-1 and TRBJ2-1; 7 nucleotides line up with TRBD2. The CDR3 is 11 amino acids. Germline V gives CDR1 DFQATT, CDR2 SNEGSKA (reference sequence). CDR3 in amino acids: CSARGLDWTVF. CDR3 DNA sequence: TGCAGTGCCCGTGGACTAGATTGGACCGTCTTC.

The sample holds a few counts of this clonotype. This chain uses TRBV29-1 with TRBJ2-2; D unresolved. The CDR3 is made up of 14 amino acids. Germline V gene sequence: CDR1 SQVTM, CDR2 ANQGSEA. Trimming took off 1 base at V and 1 base at J, with 7 bases between the two ends. CDR3 residues: CSVEGVENTGELFF. The CDR3 nucleotides read TGCAGCGTTGAAGGGGTTGAGAACACCGGGGAGCTGTTTTTT.

This clonotype was seen more than once but under ten times. V and J are TRBV14 and TRBJ2-4, with TRBD2 matching over 7 bases. The CDR3 has 14 residues. Trimming at V came to 6 bases and at J to 7 bases, leaving 9 bases not matched to a gene. Germline V gene data show CDR1 as SGHDN and CDR2 as FVKESK. The CDR3 DNA is TGTGCCAGCAGTCCCGGGGAGGGGTGGAACATTCAGTACTTC. This encodes CASSPGEGWNIQYF.

This clonotype was observed a few times. The genes are TRBV4-1 and TRBJ2-1; 14 bases agree with TRBD2. From germline, CDR1 is MGHRA and CDR2 YSYEKL. This CDR3 spans 16 amino acids. V dropped 3 bases and J dropped 8; count of bases not matched to a gene: 6. CDR3 loop: CASSQMGLAGAYEQFF. The CDR3 coding sequence is TGCGCCAGCAGCCAGATGGGACTAGCGGGAGCTTATGAGCAGTTCTTC.

V usage is TRBV18 and J usage is TRBJ1-2; 7 bases align to TRBD1. V lost 3 bases and J lost 7; bases outside the gene matches: 11. CDR3 size: 15 residues. From germline, CDR1 is KGHSH and CDR2 LQKENI. This chain's CDR3 is CASSPRGGGGGGYTF. For the CDR3, the DNA is TGTGCCAGCTCACCCAGAGGAGGGGGCGGCGGTGGCTACACCTTC. Variable domain in full (rest from reference TRBV18 and TRBJ1-2): NAGVMQNPRHLVRRRGQEARLRCSPMKGHSHVYWYRQLPEEGLKFMVYLQKENIIDESGMPKERFSAEFPKEGPSILRIQQVVRGDSAAYFCASSPRGGGGGGYTFGSGTRLTVV.

This clonotype was found a few times. This chain connects TRBV5-1 to TRBJ1-1; possibly TRBD1 for D (6 bases). The V end was cut by 3 bases, the J end by 7 bases, with 13 bases between. Germline CDR1 is SGHRS and CDR2 is YFSETQ. The CDR3 is made up of 13 amino acids. The CDR3 sequence is CASSWVGGREAFF. Written as DNA, the CDR3 is TGCGCCAGCAGCTGGGTGGGGGGGCGTGAAGCTTTCTTT.

This clonotype was observed a few times. The V call is TRBV7-2, the J call TRBJ2-1; a weak D match, TRBD2 (6 bases). Germline CDR1 is SGHTA and CDR2 is FQGNSA. The CDR3 extends over 13 amino acids. V was pared by 3 bases and J by 8 bases, with 11 bases between. The DNA of the CDR3 is TGTGCCAGCAGCTTCCGGCGGGGCCATGAGCAGTTCTTC. Encoded protein: CASSFRRGHEQFF.

This clonotype occurred a few times. The rearrangement links TRBV20-1 to TRBJ2-2; perhaps TRBD2 as D (5 bases). Trimming removed 1 base from V and 2 bases from J, with 8 bases in between. This CDR3 has 14 amino acids. Germline values: CDR1 DFQATT, CDR2 SNEGSKA (reference sequence). The CDR3 nucleotides read TGCAGTGCTAGAGTCGAGGGCAACACCGGGGAGCTGTTTTTT. Translation gives CSARVEGNTGELFF.

The chain's CDR3 is CASRVLALVSYEQYF. The CDR3 DNA reads TGTGCCAGCAGGGTACTAGCGCTGGTGTCCTACGAGCAGTACTTC. The V and J genes are TRBV2 and TRBJ2-7, with 7 bases matching TRBD2. CDR1 and CDR2 from the germline V gene are SNHLY and FYNNEI. V trimming: 6 bases; J trimming: 1 base; junction bases outside the gene matches: 9. The CDR3 is 15 amino acids.